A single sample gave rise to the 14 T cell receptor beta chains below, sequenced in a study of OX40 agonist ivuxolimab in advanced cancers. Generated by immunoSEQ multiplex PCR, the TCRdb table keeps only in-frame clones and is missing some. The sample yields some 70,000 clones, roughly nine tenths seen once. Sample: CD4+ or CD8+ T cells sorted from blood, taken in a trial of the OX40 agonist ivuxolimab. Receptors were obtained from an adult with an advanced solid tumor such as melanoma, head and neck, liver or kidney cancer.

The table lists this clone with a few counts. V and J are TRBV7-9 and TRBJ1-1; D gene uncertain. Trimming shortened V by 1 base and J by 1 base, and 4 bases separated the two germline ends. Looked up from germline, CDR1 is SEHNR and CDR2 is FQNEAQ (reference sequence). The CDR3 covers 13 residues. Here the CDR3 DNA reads TGTGCCAGCAGCTTAGGGAAGAACACTGAAGCTTTCTTT. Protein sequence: CASSLGKNTEAFF.

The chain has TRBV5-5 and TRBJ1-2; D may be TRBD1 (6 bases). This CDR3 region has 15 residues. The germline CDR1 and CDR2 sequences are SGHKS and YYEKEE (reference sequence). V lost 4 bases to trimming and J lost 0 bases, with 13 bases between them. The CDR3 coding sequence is TGTGCCAGCAGCGTACAGGGTTCCTCTAACTATGGCTACACCTTC. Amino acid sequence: CASSVQGSSNYGYTF. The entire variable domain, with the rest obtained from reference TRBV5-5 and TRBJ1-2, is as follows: DAGVTQSPTHLIKTRGQQVTLRCSPISGHKSVSWYQQVLGQGPQFIFQYYEKEERGRGNFPDRFSARQFPNYSSELNVNALLLGDSALYLCASSVQGSSNYGYTFGSGTRLTVV.

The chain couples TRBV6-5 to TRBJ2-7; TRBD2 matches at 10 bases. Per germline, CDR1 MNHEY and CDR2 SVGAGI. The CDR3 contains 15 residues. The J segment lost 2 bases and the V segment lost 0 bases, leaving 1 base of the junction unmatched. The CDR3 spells CASSYSLAGAYEQYF. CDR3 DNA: TGTGCCAGCAGTTACTCCCTAGCGGGGGCCTACGAGCAGTACTTC.

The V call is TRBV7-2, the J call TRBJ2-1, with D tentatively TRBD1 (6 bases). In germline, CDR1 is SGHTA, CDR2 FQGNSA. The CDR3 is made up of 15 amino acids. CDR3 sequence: CATGLTGLSYNEQFF. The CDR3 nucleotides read TGTGCTACAGGCCTGACAGGCCTCTCCTACAATGAGCAGTTCTTC.

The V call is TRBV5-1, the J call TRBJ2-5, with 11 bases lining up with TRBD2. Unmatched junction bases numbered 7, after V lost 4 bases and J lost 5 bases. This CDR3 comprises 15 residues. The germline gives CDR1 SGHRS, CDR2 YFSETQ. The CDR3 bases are TGCGCCAGCAGCGGGACTAGCGGATCTTGGGAGACCCAGTACTTC. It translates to CASSGTSGSWETQYF.

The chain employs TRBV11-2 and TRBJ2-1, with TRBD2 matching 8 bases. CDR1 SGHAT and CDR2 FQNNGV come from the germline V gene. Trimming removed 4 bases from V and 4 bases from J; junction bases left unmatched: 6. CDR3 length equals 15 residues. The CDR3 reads CASSSSGGLYNEQFF. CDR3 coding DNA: TGTGCCAGCAGCTCCAGCGGGGGACTATACAATGAGCAGTTCTTC.

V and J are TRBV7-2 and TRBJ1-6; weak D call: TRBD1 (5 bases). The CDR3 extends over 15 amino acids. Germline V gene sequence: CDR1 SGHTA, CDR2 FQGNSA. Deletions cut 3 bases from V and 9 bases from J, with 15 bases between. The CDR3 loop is CASSFGTTSGSPLHF. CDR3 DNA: TGTGCCAGCAGCTTCGGGACCACCTCAGGTTCACCCCTCCACTTT.

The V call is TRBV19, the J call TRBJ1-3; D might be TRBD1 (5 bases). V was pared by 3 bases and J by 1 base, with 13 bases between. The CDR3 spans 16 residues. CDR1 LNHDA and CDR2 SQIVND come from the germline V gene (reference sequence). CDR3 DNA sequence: TGTGCCAGTAGTATGGTACCGGGGGAATCTGGAAACACCATATATTTT. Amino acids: CASSMVPGESGNTIYF.

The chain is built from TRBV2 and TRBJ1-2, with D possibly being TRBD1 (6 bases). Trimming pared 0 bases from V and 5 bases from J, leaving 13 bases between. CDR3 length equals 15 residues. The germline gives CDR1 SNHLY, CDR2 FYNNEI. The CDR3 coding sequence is TGTGCCAGCAGTGAAGCGCGACAGGCGATATATGGCTACACCTTC. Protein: CASSEARQAIYGYTF.

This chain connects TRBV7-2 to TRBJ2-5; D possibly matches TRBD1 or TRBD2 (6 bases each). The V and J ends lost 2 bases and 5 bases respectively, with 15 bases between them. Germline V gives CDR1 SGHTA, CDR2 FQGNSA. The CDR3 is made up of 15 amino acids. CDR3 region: CASSLPSGQGETQYF. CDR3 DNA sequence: TGTGCCAGCAGCTTACCGAGCGGGCAGGGGGAGACCCAGTACTTC.

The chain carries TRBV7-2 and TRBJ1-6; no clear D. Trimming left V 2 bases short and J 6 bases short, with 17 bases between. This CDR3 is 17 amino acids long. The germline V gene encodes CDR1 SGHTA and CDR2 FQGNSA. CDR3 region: CASSLSIGPVVNSPLHF. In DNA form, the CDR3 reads TGTGCCAGCAGCTTAAGCATCGGGCCAGTCGTTAATTCACCCCTCCACTTT.

CDR3 sequence reads: CASRQGTGPSYEQYF. CDR3 sequence (DNA): TGCGCCAGCAGACAGGGGACAGGACCATCTTACGAGCAGTACTTC. V gene TRBV10-2 combines with J gene TRBJ2-7; TRBD1 aligns across 8 bases. The CDR3 covers 15 residues. The V gene's germline CDR1 is WSHSY and CDR2 SAAADI. Trimming removed 6 bases from V and 4 bases from J; junction bases left unmatched: 11.

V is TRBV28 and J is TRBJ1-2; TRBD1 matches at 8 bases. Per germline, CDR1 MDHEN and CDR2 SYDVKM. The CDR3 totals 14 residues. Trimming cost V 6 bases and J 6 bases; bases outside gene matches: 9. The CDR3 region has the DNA TGTGCCAGCAGGCATTGGGACAGGATGAATGGCTACACCTTC. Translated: CASRHWDRMNGYTF.

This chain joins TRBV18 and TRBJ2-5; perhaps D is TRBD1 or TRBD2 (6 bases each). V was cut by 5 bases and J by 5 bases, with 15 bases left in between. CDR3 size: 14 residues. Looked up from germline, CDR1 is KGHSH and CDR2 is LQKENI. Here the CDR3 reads CASSLYGGSETQYF. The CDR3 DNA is TGTGCCAGCTCATTGTACGGGGGCTCGGAGACCCAGTACTTC.